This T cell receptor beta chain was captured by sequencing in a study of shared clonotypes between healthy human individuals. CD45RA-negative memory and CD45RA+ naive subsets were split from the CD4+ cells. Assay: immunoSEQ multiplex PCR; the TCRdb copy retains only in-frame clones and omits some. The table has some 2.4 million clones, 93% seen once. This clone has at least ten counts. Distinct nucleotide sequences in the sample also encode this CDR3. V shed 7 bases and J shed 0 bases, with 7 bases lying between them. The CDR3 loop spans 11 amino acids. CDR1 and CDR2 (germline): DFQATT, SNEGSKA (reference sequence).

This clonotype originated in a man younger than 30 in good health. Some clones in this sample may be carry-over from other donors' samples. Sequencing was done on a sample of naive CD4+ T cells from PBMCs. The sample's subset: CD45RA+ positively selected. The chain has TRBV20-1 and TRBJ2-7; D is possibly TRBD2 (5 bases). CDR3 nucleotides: TGCAGTGTAAGCGGCTCCTACGAGCAGTACTTC. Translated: CSVSGSYEQYF.